This is a list of T cell receptor beta chains from one sample in a study of CD8 T cells in Susac syndrome. MiXCR was run by TCRdb on the immunoSEQ multiplex PCR reads, yielding one entry per CDR3 protein. The sample lists about 300,000 distinct CDR3 sequences, roughly 85% seen once, with around 0.2% in the top ten. The specimen sequenced was CD8+ T cells from PBMCs. Every receptor here comes from a human donor with multiple sclerosis. CDR3s include the opening cysteine and the closing phenylalanine or tryptophan. The order of the fields is D gene, J gene, clone size, V gene, CDR3 protein, CDR3 DNA. A D gene is named only where the DNA matches it firmly. Only part of the rows carry a size: once, few, many, or a class if the clone is expanded.

d_call: .
j_call: TRBJ2-7
clone_size: .
v_call: TRBV20-1
cdr3_aa: CSARDLGTAYEQYF
cdr3_nt: TGCAGTGCTAGAGATCTCGGCACCGCCTACGAGCAGTACTTC

d_call: .
j_call: TRBJ1-1
clone_size: .
v_call: TRBV6-5
cdr3_aa: CASSPDISLGTEAFF
cdr3_nt: TGTGCCAGCAGTCCGGACATCTCGTTGGGCACTGAAGCTTTCTTT

d_call: .
j_call: TRBJ1-1
clone_size: .
v_call: TRBV27
cdr3_aa: CASIPRPGWTEAFF
cdr3_nt: TGTGCCAGCATTCCCCGTCCAGGGTGGACTGAAGCTTTCTTT

d_call: TRBD2
j_call: TRBJ2-7
clone_size: .
v_call: TRBV28
cdr3_aa: CASSLSGMGSYEQYF
cdr3_nt: TGTGCCAGCAGTTTAAGCGGGATGGGGTCCTACGAGCAGTACTTC

d_call: TRBD1
j_call: TRBJ2-1
clone_size: .
v_call: TRBV6-2/TRBV6-3
cdr3_aa: CASREAGGWSYNEQFF
cdr3_nt: TGTGCCAGCAGGGAGGCAGGGGGCTGGTCCTACAATGAGCAGTTCTTC

d_call: .
j_call: TRBJ2-5
clone_size: .
v_call: TRBV6-5
cdr3_aa: CASSYEGDRVTQYF
cdr3_nt: TGTGCCAGCAGTTACGAAGGGGATAGGGTGACCCAGTACTTC

d_call: .
j_call: TRBJ2-7
clone_size: .
v_call: TRBV25-1
cdr3_aa: CASSELGPSGLYEQYF
cdr3_nt: TGTGCCAGCAGTGAATTGGGACCCAGCGGACTATACGAGCAGTACTTC

d_call: .
j_call: TRBJ2-5
clone_size: once
v_call: TRBV13
cdr3_aa: CASSLGSWETQYF
cdr3_nt: TGTGCCAGCAGCTTAGGTTCATGGGAGACCCAGTACTTC

d_call: .
j_call: TRBJ1-4
clone_size: .
v_call: TRBV4-3
cdr3_aa: CASSHRLRPATNEKLFF
cdr3_nt: TGCGCCAGCAGCCATCGCCTGAGACCTGCAACTAATGAAAAACTGTTTTTT

d_call: .
j_call: TRBJ1-5
clone_size: once
v_call: TRBV5-6
cdr3_aa: CASSLGYGTHQPQHF
cdr3_nt: TGTGCCAGCAGCTTGGGGTACGGGACTCATCAGCCCCAGCATTTT

d_call: .
j_call: TRBJ2-7
clone_size: .
v_call: TRBV18
cdr3_aa: CASSPPTPTAYEQYF
cdr3_nt: TGTGCCAGCTCACCACCGACCCCCACCGCCTACGAGCAGTACTTC

d_call: TRBD2
j_call: TRBJ2-5
clone_size: .
v_call: TRBV27
cdr3_aa: CASSPFGTSQETQYF
cdr3_nt: TGTGCCAGCAGTCCGTTCGGGACTAGTCAAGAGACCCAGTACTTC

d_call: TRBD2
j_call: TRBJ2-1
clone_size: .
v_call: TRBV5-1
cdr3_aa: CASSSPTGLAGGPFYNEQFF
cdr3_nt: TGCGCCAGCAGCTCACCAACGGGACTAGCGGGAGGGCCCTTCTACAATGAGCAGTTCTTC

d_call: TRBD1
j_call: TRBJ1-1
clone_size: .
v_call: TRBV28
cdr3_aa: CASSLSTGAPNTEAFF
cdr3_nt: TGTGCCAGCAGTTTGAGTACAGGGGCTCCGAACACTGAAGCTTTCTTT

d_call: .
j_call: TRBJ2-6
clone_size: .
v_call: TRBV28
cdr3_aa: CASSEQGPPLSGANVLTF
cdr3_nt: TGTGCCAGCAGTGAACAGGGTCCTCCCCTCTCTGGGGCCAACGTCCTGACTTTC

d_call: .
j_call: TRBJ1-4
clone_size: .
v_call: TRBV12-3/TRBV12-4
cdr3_aa: CASSPLPIETEKLFF
cdr3_nt: TGTGCCAGCAGTCCACTCCCAATAGAGACTGAAAAACTGTTTTTT

d_call: .
j_call: TRBJ2-1
clone_size: .
v_call: TRBV3-1
cdr3_aa: CASSQDSYSYSYNEQFF
cdr3_nt: TGTGCCAGCAGCCAAGATTCGTACAGCTACTCCTACAATGAGCAGTTCTTC

d_call: .
j_call: TRBJ2-2
clone_size: once
v_call: TRBV6-1
cdr3_aa: CASSEALSGGGELFF
cdr3_nt: TGTGCCAGCAGTGAAGCCCTCTCGGGTGGCGGGGAGCTGTTTTTT

d_call: TRBD2
j_call: TRBJ2-1
clone_size: .
v_call: TRBV11-2
cdr3_aa: CASSLSGLAGYNEQFF
cdr3_nt: TGTGCCAGCAGCTTATCCGGACTAGCGGGATATAATGAGCAGTTCTTC

d_call: TRBD2
j_call: TRBJ2-3
clone_size: .
v_call: TRBV4-3
cdr3_aa: CASSQPYQPGLEGDPDTQYF
cdr3_nt: TGCGCCAGCAGCCAACCCTACCAACCGGGACTAGAGGGGGACCCAGATACGCAGTATTTT

d_call: .
j_call: TRBJ2-2
clone_size: .
v_call: TRBV27
cdr3_aa: CASNPGLTGDPNTGELFF
cdr3_nt: TGTGCCAGTAACCCGGGCCTTACAGGAGATCCTAACACCGGGGAGCTGTTTTTT

d_call: TRBD1
j_call: TRBJ2-7
clone_size: .
v_call: TRBV3-1
cdr3_aa: CASSQWTGGGYEQYF
cdr3_nt: TGTGCCAGCAGCCAATGGACAGGGGGAGGCTACGAGCAGTACTTC

d_call: TRBD2
j_call: TRBJ2-7
clone_size: .
v_call: TRBV12-3/TRBV12-4
cdr3_aa: CASTLAGSSYEQYF
cdr3_nt: TGTGCCAGCACCCTAGCGGGCAGCTCCTACGAGCAGTACTTC

d_call: TRBD2
j_call: TRBJ2-7
clone_size: .
v_call: TRBV7-9
cdr3_aa: CASSFGTSYIYEQYF
cdr3_nt: TGTGCCAGCAGCTTTGGGACTAGTTACATCTACGAGCAGTACTTC

d_call: TRBD2
j_call: TRBJ2-3
clone_size: .
v_call: TRBV19
cdr3_aa: CASSPSFEGGPNTQYF
cdr3_nt: TGTGCCAGTAGCCCGTCGTTTGAGGGAGGGCCGAATACGCAGTATTTT

d_call: .
j_call: TRBJ1-2
clone_size: .
v_call: TRBV30
cdr3_aa: CAWSADLGYTF
cdr3_nt: TGTGCCTGGAGTGCAGACCTAGGCTACACCTTC

d_call: .
j_call: TRBJ2-7
clone_size: .
v_call: TRBV5-5
cdr3_aa: CASSLAGQSYEQYF
cdr3_nt: TGTGCCAGCAGCTTGGCCGGACAGTCCTACGAGCAGTACTTC

d_call: .
j_call: TRBJ2-3
clone_size: .
v_call: TRBV7-9
cdr3_aa: CASSYRSGLSTDTQYF
cdr3_nt: TGTGCCAGCAGCTACCGCTCGGGGCTTAGCACAGATACGCAGTATTTT

d_call: .
j_call: TRBJ2-5
clone_size: once
v_call: TRBV28
cdr3_aa: CASSSAGLVGETQYF
cdr3_nt: TGTGCCAGCAGTTCCGCGGGGCTCGTGGGAGAGACCCAGTACTTC

d_call: TRBD2
j_call: TRBJ2-1
clone_size: few
v_call: TRBV12-3/TRBV12-4
cdr3_aa: CATVAGAIGEQFF
cdr3_nt: TGTGCCACTGTAGCGGGAGCAATTGGTGAGCAGTTCTTC